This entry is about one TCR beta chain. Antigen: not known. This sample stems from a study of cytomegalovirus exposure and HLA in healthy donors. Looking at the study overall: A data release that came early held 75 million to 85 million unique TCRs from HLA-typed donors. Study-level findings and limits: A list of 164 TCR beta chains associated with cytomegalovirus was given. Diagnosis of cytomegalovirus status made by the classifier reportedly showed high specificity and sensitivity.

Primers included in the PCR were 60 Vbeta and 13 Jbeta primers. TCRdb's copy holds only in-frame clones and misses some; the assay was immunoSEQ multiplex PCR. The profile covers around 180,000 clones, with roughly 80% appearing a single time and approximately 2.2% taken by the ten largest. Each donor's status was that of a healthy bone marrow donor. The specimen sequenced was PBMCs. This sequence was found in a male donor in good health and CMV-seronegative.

CDR3 sequence (DNA): TGTGCCATCAGTGAAGGGGCTAGCGGGGGTTACGAGCAGTACTTC. This sequence encodes CAISEGASGGYEQYF. The chain couples TRBV10-3 to TRBJ2-7; 10 bases are a match to TRBD2. Germline loops: CDR1 ENHRY, CDR2 SYGVKD. The CDR3 sequence is 15 residues long. V shed 3 bases, J shed 4 bases, and the junction held 6 bases outside the gene matches.